The 16 T cell receptor beta chains reported below all come from one sample, sequenced in a study of cytomegalovirus exposure and HLA in healthy donors. The PCR made use of 60 Vbeta and 13 Jbeta primers. Profiling relied on immunoSEQ multiplex PCR, and the TCRdb table lists in-frame clones only, not all of them. The table lists 150,000 to 250,000 clones, roughly 79% of them singletons. The sample comprised PBMCs. The receptors originated from a man between 25 and 39 years old in good health and CMV-seronegative.

The rearrangement joins TRBV6-1 to TRBJ2-7; 11 nucleotides agree with TRBD1. V shed 6 bases, J shed 3 bases, and the junction held 7 bases outside the gene matches. The CDR3 consists of 15 residues. The germline gives CDR1 MNHNS, CDR2 SASEGT. The CDR3 DNA sequence: TGTGCCAGCAGCGAGGACAGGGGGCGAATCTACGAGCAGTACTTC. As protein: CASSEDRGRIYEQYF.

The chain couples TRBV4-1 to TRBJ2-7, with D perhaps matching TRBD1 (6 bases). Germline CDR1 reads MGHRA; CDR2 reads YSYEKL. The CDR3 covers 16 residues. The germline V and J ends were trimmed by 2 bases and 0 bases, with 14 bases remaining between them. The CDR3 is CASSQPPTGFSYEQYF. CDR3 DNA sequence: TGCGCCAGCAGCCAACCACCGACAGGTTTCTCCTACGAGCAGTACTTC.

The V call is TRBV19, the J call TRBJ1-2; a weak D match, TRBD1 (6 bases). The V and J ends lost 3 bases and 7 bases respectively, with 15 bases between them. Germline CDR1 LNHDA, CDR2 SQIVND (reference sequence). CDR3 length equals 14 residues. The CDR3 sequence: CASSMGRGLGGYTF. CDR3 DNA: TGTGCCAGTAGTATGGGAAGGGGGTTGGGTGGCTACACCTTC.

V is TRBV28 and J is TRBJ2-3; 8 positions agree with TRBD2. V was pared by 4 bases and J by 1 base, with 4 bases of the junction left unmatched. The CDR3 is 15 residues long. The germline gives CDR1 MDHEN, CDR2 SYDVKM. The DNA of the CDR3 is TGTGCCAGCAGTTCGCTAGCGGGCCGCACAGATACGCAGTATTTT. This sequence encodes CASSSLAGRTDTQYF.

The rearrangement uses TRBV28 and TRBJ2-7; 8 bases match TRBD1. CDR3 length equals 17 residues. CDR1 and CDR2 from the germline V gene are MDHEN and SYDVKM. The ends lost 6 bases at V and 3 bases at J; junction bases unmatched: 16. CDR3 residues: CASSSPGTGQGGYEQYF. As DNA, the CDR3 is TGTGCCAGCAGCAGTCCCGGGACAGGCCAGGGTGGCTACGAGCAGTACTTC.

The chain joins TRBV28 to TRBJ2-1; D possibly corresponds to TRBD1 (7 bases). The CDR3 has 15 amino acids. From germline, CDR1 is MDHEN and CDR2 SYDVKM. V lost 3 bases and J lost 2, with 11 bases in between. For the CDR3, the DNA is TGTGCCAGCAGTTTTTTCAGGGGGGCCTACAATGAGCAGTTCTTC. The encoded protein is CASSFFRGAYNEQFF.

This chain connects TRBV2 to TRBJ2-7, with 7 bases that match TRBD2. CDR1 is SNHLY and CDR2 is FYNNEI in the germline V gene. The CDR3 is 15 amino acids. V was pared by 2 bases and J by 6 bases, with 10 bases of the junction left unmatched. DNA of the CDR3: TGTGCCAGCAGTGAAAGTTTTGGGGTAGCGGGCGAGCAGTACTTC. It codes for CASSESFGVAGEQYF.

J is TRBJ2-2 and V is TRBV29-1; D is ambiguous. This CDR3 comprises 12 residues. V lost 6 bases and J lost 2, with 7 bases in between. CDR1 is SQVTM and CDR2 is ANQGSEA in the germline V gene. The CDR3 sequence is CSVRSNTGELFF. Here the CDR3 DNA reads TGCAGCGTCAGAAGTAACACCGGGGAGCTGTTTTTT.

This clone was found a few times. The chain couples TRBV11-2 to TRBJ1-5; D ambiguous. The CDR3 is made up of 16 amino acids. V dropped 2 bases and J dropped 6 bases, with 17 bases sitting between them. Looked up from germline, CDR1 is SGHAT and CDR2 is FQNNGV. Here the CDR3 DNA reads TGTGCCAGCAGCTTAAACAGATTTACTTTCTCTCAGCCCCAGCATTTT. Translated: CASSLNRFTFSQPQHF.

V is TRBV7-8 and J is TRBJ1-6; D call uncertain. Trimming left V 0 bases short and J 8 bases short, with 8 bases between. The CDR3 totals 14 residues. Germline loops: CDR1 SGHVS, CDR2 FQNEAQ. The CDR3 loop is CASSLALRDSPLHF. The CDR3 DNA follows: TGTGCCAGCAGCTTAGCGTTGCGTGATTCACCCCTCCACTTT.

The V gene is TRBV20-1, the J gene TRBJ2-1, with D possibly TRBD2 on 6 matching bases. The CDR3 has 11 amino acids. From germline, CDR1 is DFQATT and CDR2 SNEGSKA (reference sequence). CDR3 nucleotide sequence: TGCAGGCTGACTAGGGACAATGAGCAGTTCTTC. It translates to CRLTRDNEQFF.

The rearrangement links TRBV28 to TRBJ2-5; the D gene is possibly TRBD2 (6 bases). V was shortened by 2 bases and J by 6 bases, with 16 bases between the two germline ends. This CDR3 has 15 residues. CDR1 MDHEN and CDR2 SYDVKM come from the germline V gene. The CDR3 DNA sequence: TGTGCCAGCAGTTTAGGGTTACGGGAGAAAAAGACCCAGTACTTC. This translates into CASSLGLREKKTQYF.

The chain links TRBV11-2 to TRBJ2-3; TRBD2 matches at 8 bases. Germline trimming cut 3 bases from V and 0 bases from J; bases unmatched to any gene: 5. Germline V gives CDR1 SGHAT, CDR2 FQNNGV. The length of the CDR3 is 16 residues. Here the CDR3 DNA reads TGTGCCAGCAGCTTGGCGGGAGGCCTTAGCACAGATACGCAGTATTTT. Translating it yields CASSLAGGLSTDTQYF.

The V gene is TRBV6-5, the J gene TRBJ1-5; D ambiguous. Germline CDR1 is MNHEY and CDR2 is SVGAGI. V was cut by 0 bases and J by 4 bases, with 7 bases left in between. The CDR3 is 14 amino acids. In DNA form, the CDR3 reads TGTGCCAGCAGTTACTCGGGCCCAAATCAGCCCCAGCATTTT. Translating gives CASSYSGPNQPQHF.

The chain recombines TRBV7-3 with TRBJ2-3; D may be TRBD2 (7 bases). Trimming shortened V by 5 bases and J by 8 bases, and 17 bases separated the two germline ends. There are 14 residues in the CDR3. Germline CDR1 is SGHTA and CDR2 is FQGTGA. In nucleotides, the CDR3 is TGTGCCAGCAGCCCTAGCGAGGGGGGGGGTACGCAGTATTTT. The encoded protein is CASSPSEGGGTQYF. Full variable domain (remainder filled in from reference TRBV7-3 and TRBJ2-3): GAGVSQTPSNKVTEKGKYVELRCDPISGHTALYWYRQSLGQGPEFLIYFQGTGAADDSGLPNDRFFAVRPEGSVSTLKIQRTERGDSAVYLCASSPSEGGGTQYFGPGTRLTVL.

This clone came up once. The chain combines TRBV2 with TRBJ2-1; TRBD2 aligns across 13 bases. Germline CDR1 reads SNHLY; CDR2 reads FYNNEI. Trimming removed 7 bases from V and 4 bases from J; junction bases left unmatched: 7. The CDR3 consists of 16 residues. DNA for the CDR3: TGTGCCAGCACTATTCCGGGACTAGCGGGATACAATGAGCAGTTCTTC. Translating gives CASTIPGLAGYNEQFF.